The 29 T cell receptor beta chains presented below share a single source sample, sequenced in a study of blood T cell repertoires in COVID-19. TCRdb's copy holds only in-frame clones and misses some; the assay was immunoSEQ multiplex PCR. The table has roughly 150,000 clones, 84% seen once. The sequenced material came from peripheral blood. The receptors here all came from a woman aged 50 to 60 with acute or convalescent COVID-19.

This clone occurred a few times. V and J are TRBV12-5 and TRBJ1-5; unclear D gene. The CDR3 is made up of 15 amino acids. CDR1 and CDR2 from the germline V gene are LGHNT and FRNRAP. Trimming removed 1 base from V and 0 bases from J, with 7 bases in between. CDR3 loop: CASGLDNNSNQPQHF. CDR3 in DNA: TGTGCTAGTGGTTTGGACAACAATAGCAATCAGCCCCAGCATTTT.

V gene TRBV7-3 combines with J gene TRBJ2-7, with 14 bases lining up with TRBD2. This CDR3 comprises 18 residues. Unmatched junction bases numbered 11, after V lost 5 bases and J lost 2 bases. Germline loops: CDR1 SGHTA, CDR2 FQGTGA. The CDR3: CASSLAGTSGSGTYEQYF. DNA for the CDR3: TGTGCCAGCAGCCTCGCCGGGACTAGCGGGAGCGGGACCTACGAGCAGTACTTC.

The rearrangement joins TRBV7-9 to TRBJ2-5; 10 bases map to TRBD1. With V trimmed by 3 bases and J by 4 bases, 5 bases remained unmatched. The CDR3 extends over 15 amino acids. CDR1 is SEHNR and CDR2 is FQNEAQ in the germline V gene (reference sequence). CDR3 nucleotide sequence: TGTGCCAGCAGCTTGGACAGGACAGGGGGAGAGACCCAGTACTTC. Its protein product is CASSLDRTGGETQYF.

V gene TRBV4-3 combines with J gene TRBJ2-1; 7 bases align to TRBD1. The CDR3 runs to 11 residues. From germline, CDR1 is LGHNA and CDR2 YSLEER. V lost 6 bases and J lost 13; bases outside the gene matches: 6. CDR3 DNA: TGCGCCAGCAGGACAGGGCCTGTTCAGTTCTTC. Translating it yields CASRTGPVQFF.

The chain employs TRBV5-1 and TRBJ2-5; 8 bases agree with TRBD2. V was pared by 4 bases and J by 0 bases, with 5 bases of the junction left unmatched. Germline assignment: CDR1 SGHRS and CDR2 YFSETQ. This CDR3 spans 15 amino acids. The CDR3 nucleotides read TGCGCCAGCAGCCGTAGCGGGGCTGACCAAGAGACCCAGTACTTC. It codes for CASSRSGADQETQYF.

The chain employs TRBV4-2 and TRBJ1-2, with D perhaps TRBD1 (6 bases). The V end lost 0 bases, the J end lost 8 bases, and 10 bases lay between the germline ends. The CDR3 totals 13 residues. Germline loops: CDR1 LGHNA, CDR2 YNFKEQ. CDR3 sequence (DNA): TGTGCCAGCAGCCAAGATACAGGGTACGGCTACACCTTC. Protein sequence: CASSQDTGYGYTF.

The chain combines TRBV6-1 with TRBJ2-2; D might be TRBD1 (5 bases). In germline, CDR1 is MNHNS, CDR2 SASEGT. The CDR3 totals 16 residues. Trimming left V 3 bases short and J 5 bases short, with 16 bases between. The DNA for the CDR3 is TGTGCCAGCAGTGATACAGGCCGGAAGATAACCGGGGAGCTGTTTTTT. Its translation is CASSDTGRKITGELFF.

This clone appeared once. The gene calls are TRBV24-1 and TRBJ2-5, with 9 bases lining up with TRBD1. Per the germline V gene, CDR1 is KGHDR and CDR2 is SFDVKD. The CDR3 has 15 amino acids. The V gene end was trimmed by 3 bases and the J gene end by 2 bases; junction bases not matched to a gene: 3. CDR3 nucleotide sequence: TGTGCCACCAGTGATCCGGGACAGGGTCAAGAGACCCAGTACTTC. It yields the protein CATSDPGQGQETQYF.

The chain has TRBV27 and TRBJ2-4; 7 bases fit TRBD1. The germline V gene has CDR1 MNHEY and CDR2 SMNVEV (reference sequence). The ends lost 5 bases at V and 9 bases at J; junction bases unmatched: 16. The CDR3 is 16 residues long. In DNA form, the CDR3 reads TGTGCCAGCAGTACCCCGACAGGGACGACCGAAGGCATTCAGTACTTC. This gives the protein CASSTPTGTTEGIQYF.

This chain joins TRBV29-1 and TRBJ2-7, with 10 nucleotides matching TRBD2. The CDR3 length is 14 residues. Looked up from germline, CDR1 is SQVTM and CDR2 is ANQGSEA. Germline trimming cut 7 bases from V and 5 bases from J; bases unmatched to any gene: 11. The CDR3 protein is CSASPGLAFHEQYF. In DNA form, the CDR3 reads TGCAGCGCTTCACCGGGACTAGCGTTCCACGAGCAGTACTTC.

This chain links TRBV11-2 with TRBJ2-3, with 7 positions matching TRBD2. The V and J ends lost 7 bases and 4 bases, in that order; junction bases with no gene match: 8. Germline lookup yields CDR1 SGHAT and CDR2 FQNNGV. The length of the CDR3 is 14 residues. CDR3 sequence reads: CASTGLERADTQYF. CDR3 in DNA: TGTGCCAGCACAGGACTAGAGAGGGCAGATACGCAGTATTTT.

The rearrangement joins TRBV7-9 to TRBJ2-2; TRBD2 matches at 9 bases. The CDR3 covers 16 residues. J lost 2 bases, V lost 6 bases, and 7 bases had no gene match. Germline CDR1 and CDR2: SEHNR and FQNEAQ (reference sequence). In DNA form, the CDR3 reads TGTGCCAGCAGTCGCACTAGCGGGCAAAACACCGGGGAGCTGTTTTTT. This translates into CASSRTSGQNTGELFF.

V is TRBV19 and J is TRBJ1-4, with TRBD1 matching over 8 bases. This CDR3 spans 15 amino acids. Trimming cost V 5 bases and J 4 bases; bases outside gene matches: 6. From germline, CDR1 is LNHDA and CDR2 SQIVND (reference sequence). The CDR3 region has the DNA TGTGCCAGTAGTGCAGGGGGCGCCGGTAATGAAAAACTGTTTTTT. Translated, it gives CASSAGGAGNEKLFF. Variable domain in full (rest from reference TRBV19 and TRBJ1-4): DGGITQSPKYLFRKEGQNVTLSCEQNLNHDAMYWYRQDPGQGLRLIYYSQIVNDFQKGDIAEGYSVSREKKESFPLTVTSAQKNPTAFYLCASSAGGAGNEKLFFGSGTQLSVL.

The chain combines TRBV5-3 with TRBJ2-7; tentative D call: TRBD1 (6 bases). TRBV5-3 is treated as an ORF (open reading frame) with a function not yet certain. V gave up 0 bases and J gave up 11 bases, with 15 bases separating them. The CDR3 has 13 residues. The CDR3 loop reads CARSLGIFTGKYF. DNA for the CDR3: TGTGCCAGAAGCTTGGGGATATTCACAGGGAAGTACTTC.

The chain carries TRBV7-2 and TRBJ2-3; TRBD2 agrees at 12 bases. The trim removed 6 bases at V and 9 bases at J, leaving 7 bases unmatched. Germline values: CDR1 SGHTA, CDR2 FQGNSA. The length of the CDR3 is 14 residues. CDR3 sequence reads: CASSPSGRAGTQYF. CDR3 bases: TGTGCCAGCAGTCCTAGCGGGAGGGCCGGGACGCAGTATTTT.

This chain uses TRBV5-6 with TRBJ2-1; 8 nucleotides align to TRBD2. CDR1 and CDR2 (germline): SGHDT, YYEEEE. The CDR3 consists of 15 residues. V trimming: 5 bases; J trimming: 3 bases; junction bases outside the gene matches: 7. The CDR3 DNA is TGTGCCAGCAGTCAGTCTAGCGGGCTCTACAATGAGCAGTTCTTC. Its protein product is CASSQSSGLYNEQFF.

This chain links TRBV28 with TRBJ2-7; 8 positions match TRBD2. J gave up 4 bases and V 7 bases, and 12 bases lay outside the gene matches. The germline gives CDR1 MDHEN, CDR2 SYDVKM. This CDR3 has 15 residues. The CDR3 loop is CASTRGDGGVYEQYF. DNA of the CDR3: TGTGCCAGCACCCGGGGGGACGGGGGGGTTTACGAGCAGTACTTC.

With regard to this clone: This sample also contains other DNA sequences that code for the same CDR3. This chain joins TRBV7-9 and TRBJ2-7, with D tentatively TRBD1 (6 bases). Looked up from germline, CDR1 is SEHNR and CDR2 is FQNEAQ (reference sequence). The CDR3 is 15 residues long. V was cut by 5 bases and J by 3 bases, with 17 bases left in between. The CDR3 protein is CASSLLGTGHYEQYF. CDR3 nucleotide sequence: TGTGCCAGCAGCCTTCTCGGAACAGGGCACTACGAGCAGTACTTC.

The J gene is TRBJ1-1, the V gene TRBV2, with 7 bases aligning to TRBD1. This CDR3 is built from 16 residues. Germline V gene sequence: CDR1 SNHLY, CDR2 FYNNEI. V dropped 2 bases and J dropped 2; count of bases not matched to a gene: 8. The CDR3 DNA follows: TGTGCCAGCAGTGAATCACAGGGGCTGATTAACACTGAAGCTTTCTTT. Translation gives CASSESQGLINTEAFF.

The rearrangement links TRBV5-1 to TRBJ1-4, with D unresolved. Between the trimmed V and J ends, which lost 2 bases and 0 bases, there was a span of 5 bases. CDR3 length: 14 amino acids. Germline assignment: CDR1 SGHRS and CDR2 YFSETQ. The CDR3 region is CASSFFATNEKLFF. The DNA for the CDR3 is TGCGCCAGCAGCTTCTTTGCAACTAATGAAAAACTGTTTTTT.

The sample holds many counts of this clone. V gene TRBV7-9 combines with J gene TRBJ1-5; TRBD1 agrees at 8 bases. There are 17 residues in the CDR3. Germline values: CDR1 SEHNR, CDR2 FQNEAQ (reference sequence). J gave up 5 bases and V 2 bases, and 11 bases lay outside the gene matches. Written as DNA, the CDR3 is TGTGCCAGCAGCTTATGGTACACAGGGGGGCCTGATCAGCCCCAGCATTTT. This gives the protein CASSLWYTGGPDQPQHF.

This chain joins TRBV5-5 and TRBJ1-3; weak D call: TRBD1 (6 bases). Germline assignment: CDR1 SGHKS and CDR2 YYEKEE (reference sequence). This CDR3 spans 17 amino acids. V lost 3 bases and J 1 base, leaving 17 bases between the germline ends. The CDR3 reads CASSSLVGGSSGNTIYF. The DNA of the CDR3 is TGTGCCAGCAGCTCCCTCGTAGGGGGATCTTCTGGAAACACCATATATTTT.

The chain employs TRBV7-6 and TRBJ1-6, with 7 bases matching TRBD1. The germline gives CDR1 SGHVS, CDR2 FNYEAQ. V was clipped by 4 bases and J by 5 bases; unmatched bases: 5. This CDR3 contains 15 residues. CDR3 sequence (DNA): TGTGCCAGCAGCTCCCGACAGGGTGATAATTCACCCCTCCACTTT. This translates into CASSSRQGDNSPLHF.

V and J are TRBV6-6 and TRBJ2-2, with TRBD1 identical over 7 bases. This CDR3 has 15 residues. The V gene end was trimmed by 4 bases and the J gene end by 4 bases; junction bases not matched to a gene: 6. Per the germline V gene, CDR1 is MNHNY and CDR2 is SVGAGI (reference sequence). CDR3 sequence: CASSSTGASTGELFF. The DNA of the CDR3 is TGTGCCAGCAGTTCAACAGGGGCCTCCACCGGGGAGCTGTTTTTT.

Ten or more counts support this clone. The rearrangement joins TRBV7-9 to TRBJ1-1, with 8 bases aligning to TRBD1. From germline, CDR1 is SEHNR and CDR2 FQNEAQ (reference sequence). The CDR3 is 13 residues long. CDR3 coding DNA: TGTGCTGGGGGGGACAGGTCGAACACTGAAGCTTTCTTT. Translation: CAGGDRSNTEAFF.

The V gene is TRBV10-3, the J gene TRBJ2-7; 8 positions agree with TRBD1. The ends lost 6 bases at V and 4 bases at J; junction bases unmatched: 11. CDR1 and CDR2 (germline): ENHRY, SYGVKD. The CDR3 covers 15 residues. The CDR3 region is CAIREDRVVLYEQYF. CDR3 nucleotides: TGTGCCATCAGGGAGGACAGGGTGGTGTTGTACGAGCAGTACTTC.

This clone is a singleton in its sample. The chain recombines TRBV9 with TRBJ2-7; the D is unclear. V lost 0 bases to trimming and J lost 5 bases, with 12 bases between them. Germline V lookup: CDR1 SGDLS, CDR2 YYNGEE. The CDR3 covers 14 residues. The CDR3 coding sequence is TGTGCCAGCAGCGTAGACGGCCGGGTCCACGAGCAGTACTTC. Translation: CASSVDGRVHEQYF.

The V and J genes are TRBV4-2 and TRBJ2-1; D might be TRBD2 (6 bases). V was cut by 0 bases and J by 5 bases, with 11 bases left in between. CDR1 is LGHNA, CDR2 YNFKEQ, per germline. The CDR3 length is 15 residues. In DNA, the CDR3 is TGTGCCAGCAGCCAAGACCCCGGAGGGGACAATGAGCAGTTCTTC. Translation gives CASSQDPGGDNEQFF.

This chain uses TRBV5-1 with TRBJ2-1; TRBD1 agrees at 9 bases. V lost 0 bases, J lost 1 base, and 2 bases stayed unmatched. Germline CDR1 SGHRS, CDR2 YFSETQ. This CDR3 has 16 residues. The CDR3 loop is CASSLVGQGSYNEQFF. The CDR3 DNA is TGCGCCAGCAGCTTGGTTGGACAGGGGTCCTACAATGAGCAGTTCTTC.